This TCR beta chain originates from a study of blood T cells in healthy people across ages. Study observations and caveats: Long-lived donors had more naive CD4+ cells and higher diversity than aged donors. Researchers report that TCR beta diversity correlated strongly with naive T cell percentage.

A second PCR of 7 to 11 cycles used a sample-barcoded 5' primer and a J-beta primer mix. TCRdb re-called the 5' RACE reads with MiXCR, one entry per CDR3 protein. Of 500,000 to 550,000 distinct CDR3 sequences in the sample, 24% are singletons; the top ten hold roughly 9%. Turning to this clonotype: Its antigen is still unknown.

These data were likewise used in another study, on T cells of mothers and their children.

The sequence derives from a boy younger than 18 in good health. The specimen was blood.

CDR3 protein: CASSVGASSYEQYF. For the CDR3, the DNA is TGTGCCAGCAGCGTAGGTGCCAGCTCCTACGAGCAGTACTTC. The V call is TRBV9, the J call TRBJ2-7; D not resolved. This CDR3 is 14 amino acids long. Deletions cut 0 bases from V and 0 bases from J, with 7 bases between. From germline, CDR1 is SGDLS and CDR2 YYNGEE.